This T cell receptor beta chain came from a study of CD8 T cells in ankylosing spondylitis. This clonotype has ten or more counts. One entry per CDR3 protein results from TCRdb running MiXCR on the 5' RACE reads. The table includes approximately 190,000 distinct CDR3 sequences, 13% detected once. The sequenced material came from blood, either unsorted or a sorted T cell fraction (not recorded which). This receptor was taken from a female donor with ankylosing spondylitis or in good health (not recorded which).

CDR3 amino acids: CASREGATEAFF. In DNA form, the CDR3 reads TGTGCCAGCCGGGAGGGGGCAACTGAAGCTTTCTTT. The chain links TRBV27 to TRBJ1-1, with 7 bases matching TRBD1. This CDR3 comprises 12 residues. CDR1 and CDR2 (germline): MNHEY, SMNVEV (reference sequence). V shed 8 bases and J 5 bases; nucleotides not matched to a gene: 5.